This T cell receptor beta chain came from a study of cytomegalovirus exposure and HLA in healthy donors. PCR involved 60 Vbeta and 13 Jbeta primers. Authors' processing steps: Unique TCR beta chains numbered approximately 80 million in a later analysis, with some 9.9 million shared. Assay used: immunoSEQ multiplex PCR; TCRdb lists only in-frame clones, some missing. D and trimming come from the DNA, and the V and J calls and clone size come from that table. The repertoire has over 80,000 clones, roughly 80% of them found once; the top ten carry about 3.7%. As concerns this clone: The target antigen is unknown.

Germline V gives CDR1 MDHEN, CDR2 SYDVKM. This CDR3 has 14 amino acids. Trimming removed 8 bases at V and 0 bases at J, with 13 bases between. The study's findings and limits: As a later analysis revealed, the rate of TCR association differed by HLA locus, with DRB1 most and HLA-C fewest.

The chain recombines TRBV28 with TRBJ1-1, with D maybe TRBD1 (6 bases). This sequence originates from a man younger than 45 in good health and CMV-seropositive. Material: PBMCs. In DNA, the CDR3 is TGTGCCAGCGGTGGGGGGGCTCTGAACACTGAAGCTTTCTTT. Translated: CASGGGALNTEAFF. Complete variable domain (other parts from reference TRBV28 and TRBJ1-1): DVKVTQSSRYLVKRTGEKVFLECVQDMDHENMFWYRQDPGLGLRLIYFSYDVKMKEKGDIPEGYSVSREKKERFSLILESASTNQTSMYLCASGGGALNTEAFFGQGTRLTVV.